This entry concerns a single T cell receptor beta chain. With 4 bases clipped from V and 9 bases from J, the junction kept 8 bases outside the gene matches. CDR3 length equals 14 residues. Germline V gene sequence: CDR1 SGHRS, CDR2 YFSETQ. This sample stems from a study of T-cell memory formation after mild COVID-19. Sample barcodes and UMIs were carried by the TCR alpha and TCR beta cDNA libraries that 5'RACE generated with constant-segment primers. TCRdb reprocessed the 5' RACE reads with MiXCR, giving one entry per CDR3 protein. The sample lists fewer than 650,000 distinct CDR3 sequences, roughly 21% occurring once.

This TCR was recovered from an adult woman who had mild COVID-19 (a few samples of this study predate the infection). Cell type and time point are not known. V and J are TRBV5-1 and TRBJ1-5; 9 bases are a match to TRBD1. The sample consisted of PBMCs or a T cell subset sorted from them (not recorded which). DNA for the CDR3: TGCGCCAGCAGCCCGGGGACAGGGCAGCTGCCCCAGCATTTT. It translates to CASSPGTGQLPQHF.